The 9 T cell receptor beta chains given below trace back to one sample, sequenced in a study of PD-1 blockade in mismatch repair-deficient tumors. Sequencing was performed with immunoSEQ multiplex PCR; in TCRdb, only in-frame clones are kept and a portion is missing. The data contain 25,000 to 30,000 clones, approximately 88% of them singletons. The sequences come from PBMCs, collected before pembrolizumab treatment. The receptors come from an adult with mismatch repair-deficient cancer.

This rearrangement joins TRBV12-5 to TRBJ2-7; a weak D match, TRBD2 (6 bases). Germline V gene sequence: CDR1 LGHNT, CDR2 FRNRAP. With 3 bases removed from V and 2 bases from J, the gap between germline ends came to 8 bases. The CDR3 extends over 13 amino acids. The CDR3 spells CASGLPGAYEQYF. The CDR3 DNA sequence: TGTGCTAGTGGTTTACCGGGAGCCTACGAGCAGTACTTC.

This sequence joins TRBV4-1 and TRBJ1-2; perhaps TRBD1 as D (5 bases). The ends were cut back, 0 bases at V and 1 base at J, with 9 bases in the middle. CDR3 length: 15 residues. CDR1 is MGHRA and CDR2 is YSYEKL in the germline V gene. The CDR3 spells CASSQEGGNNYGYTF. In DNA form, the CDR3 reads TGCGCCAGCAGCCAAGAGGGGGGAAATAACTATGGCTACACCTTC.

This clone was detected only once. The chain joins TRBV6-6 to TRBJ1-5; 7 positions agree with TRBD1. Germline loops: CDR1 MNHNY, CDR2 SVGAGI (reference sequence). This CDR3 contains 15 residues. The J segment lost 4 bases and the V segment lost 6 bases, leaving 9 bases of the junction unmatched. This CDR3 reads CASRPNRGRNQPQHF. The CDR3 DNA is TGTGCCAGCAGACCCAACAGGGGAAGAAATCAGCCCCAGCATTTT.

This chain joins TRBV21-1 and TRBJ1-1; TRBD1, the D gene given by the table, was not confirmed from the DNA. TRBV21-1 is labeled a pseudogene. CDR3 length equals 14 residues. This CDR3 reads CASSKDRGNTEAFF. The CDR3 DNA is TGTGCCAGCAGCAAGGACAGGGGGAACACTGAAGCTTTCTTT.

The V and J genes are TRBV2 and TRBJ1-6; no clear D gene. Germline loops: CDR1 SNHLY, CDR2 FYNNEI. V lost 5 bases to trimming and J lost 6 bases, with 8 bases between them. CDR3 length: 13 residues. The CDR3 bases are TGTGCCAGCAGTCGGGTCCGTAATTCACCCCTCCACTTT. Protein product: CASSRVRNSPLHF.

J is TRBJ1-5 and V is TRBV30; TRBD1 might be the D (5 bases). V lost 3 bases, J lost 9 bases, and 15 bases lay in between. The CDR3 length is 13 residues. The V gene's germline CDR1 is GTSNPN and CDR2 SVGIG (reference sequence). The CDR3 DNA follows: TGTGCCTGGAGCGACACAGGAGCTGGGCCCCAGCATTTT. It codes for CAWSDTGAGPQHF.

The chain joins TRBV11-2 to TRBJ2-7; 9 bases are a match to TRBD1. CDR3 length: 14 residues. The J segment lost 2 bases and the V segment lost 5 bases, leaving 4 bases of the junction unmatched. Germline values: CDR1 SGHAT, CDR2 FQNNGV. The CDR3 DNA reads TGTGCCAGCAGCGCGGACAGGGGTACCTACGAGCAGTACTTC. Protein product: CASSADRGTYEQYF. The entire variable domain, with the rest obtained from reference TRBV11-2 and TRBJ2-7, is as follows: EAGVAQSPRYKIIEKRQSVAFWCNPISGHATLYWYQQILGQGPKLLIQFQNNGVVDDSQLPKDRFSAERLKGVDSTLKIQPAKLEDSAVYLCASSADRGTYEQYFGPGTRLTVT.

This clone was found a few times. The chain uses TRBV6-1 and TRBJ2-7; a weak D match, TRBD1 (5 bases). The germline gives CDR1 MNHNS, CDR2 SASEGT. This CDR3 comprises 14 residues. V gave up 3 bases and J gave up 3 bases, with 12 bases separating them. The CDR3, as DNA: TGTGCCAGCAGTGAGGGGCTAGTATACTACGAGCAGTACTTC. It codes for CASSEGLVYYEQYF.

This chain joins TRBV4-1 and TRBJ1-1; no reliable D call. Germline loops: CDR1 MGHRA, CDR2 YSYEKL. This CDR3 contains 15 residues. V shed 1 base and J shed 2 bases, with 11 bases lying between them. The CDR3 reads CASSQVSALNTEAFF. The CDR3 DNA follows: TGCGCCAGCAGCCAAGTGTCAGCGCTAAACACTGAAGCTTTCTTT.